The rows below give T cell receptor beta chains drawn from one sample of a study of blood T cells in healthy people across ages. TCRdb passed the 5' RACE reads through MiXCR, listing each CDR3 protein once. Here the sample spans some 1,500,000 distinct CDR3 sequences, approximately 43% being singletons. What was sequenced was blood. These receptors were taken from a woman in her late teens or twenties in good health. Each CDR3 is given with its conserved first and last residue. D genes are given only for firm matches. Only some rows state a clone size, as once, few, many or a class for expanded clones.

D gene	clone size	V gene	J gene	CDR3 protein	CDR3 DNA
TRBD2	NA	TRBV3-1	TRBJ2-1	CASSQVLTGGNEQFF	TGTGCCAGCAGCCAAGTCTTGACGGGAGGGAATGAGCAGTTCTTC
NA	once	TRBV4-3	TRBJ1-3	CASSQDLWSSGNTIYF	TGCGCCAGCAGCCAAGACTTATGGAGCTCTGGAAACACCATATATTTT
NA	few	TRBV27	TRBJ1-2	CASSPWRGAPLGSGYTF	TGTGCCAGCAGTCCCTGGAGGGGGGCGCCTCTAGGAAGTGGCTACACCTTC
TRBD1	NA	TRBV6-5	TRBJ1-1	CASSKAGGRNPEAFF	TGTGCCAGCAGTAAAGCAGGGGGACGAAACCCTGAAGCTTTCTTT
NA	NA	TRBV20-1	TRBJ2-3	CSAGPAGYSTDTQYF	TGCAGTGCGGGGCCCGCGGGATATAGCACAGATACGCAGTATTTT
NA	NA	TRBV7-2	TRBJ2-7	CASSTWTVYEQYF	TGTGCCAGCAGCACCTGGACAGTTTACGAGCAGTACTTC
NA	few	TRBV10-3	TRBJ2-3	CAISIRDTQYF	TGTGCCATCAGCATCAGAGATACGCAGTATTTT
NA	few	TRBV7-8	TRBJ2-1	CASSLAGGPSYEQFF	TGTGCCAGCAGCTTAGCCGGGGGACCCTCCTACGAGCAGTTCTTC
NA	NA	TRBV20-1	TRBJ2-5	CSARVSGVEETQYF	TGCAGTGCTAGAGTATCGGGAGTAGAAGAGACCCAGTACTTC
TRBD2	NA	TRBV27	TRBJ2-3	CASKSSRLAGEDTQYF	TGTGCCAGCAAGAGCTCGCGACTAGCGGGAGAGGATACGCAGTATTTT
TRBD2	NA	TRBV7-9	TRBJ2-7	CASSLGGRTSGNYEQYF	TGTGCCAGCAGCTTAGGGGGCCGGACTAGCGGAAACTACGAGCAGTACTTC
NA	NA	TRBV28	TRBJ2-7	CASSSPLGRDYEQYF	TGTGCCAGCAGTTCCCCCTTGGGACGGGACTACGAGCAGTACTTC
NA	NA	TRBV9	TRBJ2-1	CASSKTHSYNEQFF	TGTGCCAGCTCTAAAACTCACTCCTACAATGAGCAGTTCTTC
NA	NA	TRBV28	TRBJ2-1	CASSYWGYNEQFF	TGTGCCAGCAGCTATTGGGGTTACAATGAGCAGTTCTTC
NA	NA	TRBV6-6	TRBJ1-4	CASSYSAGLGEKLFF	TGTGCCAGCAGTTACTCGGCAGGGTTGGGTGAAAAACTGTTTTTT
NA	NA	TRBV9	TRBJ2-1	CASSAPEALSYNEQFF	TGTGCCAGCAGCGCCCCCGAAGCATTGTCCTACAATGAGCAGTTCTTC
NA	NA	TRBV20-1	TRBJ2-5	CSARRQVQETQYF	TGCAGTGCTAGGAGACAAGTCCAAGAGACCCAGTACTTC
NA	NA	TRBV6-5	TRBJ2-6	CASSKLSASGANVLTF	TGTGCCAGCTCAAAGCTAAGTGCCTCTGGGGCCAACGTCCTGACTTTC
TRBD2	NA	TRBV7-8	TRBJ2-7	CASSLWTSPLNEQYF	TGTGCCAGCAGCTTGTGGACTAGCCCCCTGAATGAGCAGTACTTC
TRBD1	NA	TRBV18	TRBJ2-3	CASSPGTGGFPDTQYF	TGTGCCAGCTCACCCGGGACAGGGGGCTTCCCAGATACGCAGTATTTT
NA	few	TRBV2	TRBJ1-1	CASRAGATEAFF	TGTGCCAGCAGGGCAGGGGCTACTGAAGCTTTCTTT
NA	once	TRBV11-2	TRBJ1-4	CASSLDGGGNLLEKLFF	TGTGCCAGCAGCTTAGATGGGGGAGGGAATCTCCTTGAAAAACTGTTTTTT